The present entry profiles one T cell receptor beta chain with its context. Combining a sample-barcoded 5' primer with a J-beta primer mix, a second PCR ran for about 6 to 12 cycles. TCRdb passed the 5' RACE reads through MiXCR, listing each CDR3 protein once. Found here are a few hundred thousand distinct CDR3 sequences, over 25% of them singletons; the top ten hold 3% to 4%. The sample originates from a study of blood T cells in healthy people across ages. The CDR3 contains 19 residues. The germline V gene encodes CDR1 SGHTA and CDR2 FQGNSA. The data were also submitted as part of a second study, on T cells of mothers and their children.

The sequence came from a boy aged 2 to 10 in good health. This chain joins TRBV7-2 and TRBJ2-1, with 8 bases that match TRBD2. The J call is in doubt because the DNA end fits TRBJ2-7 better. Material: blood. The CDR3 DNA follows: TGTGCCAGCAGCCGATTGGGAGGGATATGGGCGGGGGGATCCTACGAGCAGTACTTC. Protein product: CASSRLGGIWAGGSYEQYF.